This T cell receptor (beta chain) was sequenced in a study of control samples from healthy donors and cancer patients. The table came from immunoSEQ multiplex PCR; TCRdb's copy has only in-frame clones and leaves some out. The sample lists about 150,000 clones, under 95% seen once, with 5% to 7% in the top ten. The germline CDR1 and CDR2 sequences are MDHEN and SYDVKM. The CDR3 is 18 amino acids. V gave up 6 bases and J gave up 3 bases; unmatched junction bases: 11. This TCR was recovered from a man aged 18 to 35 in good health. The material sequenced was blood. The V gene is TRBV28, the J gene TRBJ2-3; 14 bases fit TRBD2. The CDR3, as DNA: TGTGCCAGCAGAAACCCGGGACTAGCGGGAGAAGGGACAGATACGCAGTATTTT. It translates to CASRNPGLAGEGTDTQYF.